This T cell receptor beta chain originates from a study of OX40 agonist ivuxolimab in advanced cancers. Study results and caveats: Compared with CD4+, CD8+ T cells on average had more expanded clones.

This CDR3 is 16 amino acids long. Germline CDR1 and CDR2: MGHRA and YSYEKL. Losses at the gene ends were 0 bases for V and 3 bases for J; bases not matched to a gene: 3. Assay: immunoSEQ multiplex PCR; the TCRdb copy retains only in-frame clones and omits some. In the table there are some 100,000 clones, 84% of which are singletons. With regard to this clone: Its antigen remains unidentified.

This TCR derives from an adult with an advanced solid tumor such as melanoma, head and neck, liver or kidney cancer. Sequencing was performed on CD4+ or CD8+ T cells sorted from blood, taken in a trial of the OX40 agonist ivuxolimab. V gene TRBV4-1 combines with J gene TRBJ2-2, with TRBD1 matching 8 bases. CDR3 sequence reads: CASSQDLRGHTGELFF. As DNA, the CDR3 is TGCGCCAGCAGCCAAGATCTCAGGGGGCACACCGGGGAGCTGTTTTTT.